This paragraph reports one T cell receptor beta chain. A far larger clone lies a single base away; this is likely a read error. Additional DNA sequences in this sample encode the identical CDR3. The source of the sample is a study of shared clonotypes between healthy human individuals. V lost 2 bases, J lost 1 base, and 5 bases lay in between. Germline CDR1 reads SGHNT; CDR2 reads YYREEE (reference sequence). The CDR3 is made up of 13 amino acids. Clones were sequenced by immunoSEQ multiplex PCR, and TCRdb holds only the in-frame ones, with some missing. This table has approximately 2.4 million clones, 95% appearing once.

The V and J genes are TRBV5-4 and TRBJ2-3; no reliable D call. The source is a man aged 18 to 29 in good health. The specimen was naive CD4+ T cells sorted from blood. Noted subset: CD45RA+ positively selected. The CDR3 protein is CASSLPGTDTQYF. The CDR3, as DNA: TGTGCCAGCAGCTTACCGGGCACAGATACGCAGTATTTT. The full variable domain, its missing parts supplied by reference TRBV5-4 and TRBJ2-3, is ETGVTQSPTHLIKTRGQQVTLRCSSQSGHNTVSWYQQALGQGPQFIFQYYREEENGRGNFPPRFSGLQFPNYSSELNVNALELDDSALYLCASSLPGTDTQYFGPGTRLTVL.